Below, one T cell receptor (beta chain) is given with its context. Its target is not known. MiXCR, run by TCRdb on the 5' RACE reads, gives a single entry per CDR3 protein. The table lists just over 450,000 distinct CDR3 sequences, 13% to 15% of them singletons. V shed 0 bases, J shed 10 bases, and the junction held 6 bases outside the gene matches. The CDR3 length is 14 residues. The V gene's germline CDR1 is SGHAT and CDR2 FQNNGV. These data originate in a study of identical twins. The study, taken as a whole, reports: Memory repertoires lacked the insertion deficit that abundant cord blood beta clonotypes showed. Where beta out-of-frame sequences were concerned, excess twin sharing was weaker.

These data also formed part of another study, on yellow fever vaccine responses in identical twins.

The rearrangement links TRBV11-2 to TRBJ2-1; 7 bases are a match to TRBD2. The specimen sequenced was CD4+ T cells sorted from blood. The receptor comes from a woman aged 18 to 35 in good health. CDR3 sequence reads: CASSLEGGLIEQFF. DNA of the CDR3: TGTGCCAGCAGCTTAGAGGGGGGACTAATAGAGCAGTTCTTC.